This T cell receptor (beta chain) is from a study of identical twins. General study points: High-abundance cord blood beta clonotypes had fewer insertions; memory repertoires showed none.

This clonotype was counted a few times. Its antigen remains unidentified. MiXCR, run by TCRdb on the 5' RACE reads, gives a single entry per CDR3 protein. This sample has about 200,000 distinct CDR3 sequences, with around a tenth found just once. In germline, CDR1 is LNHNV, CDR2 YYDKDF (reference sequence). Trimming cost V 3 bases and J 9 bases; bases outside gene matches: 7. This CDR3 has 14 residues. This sequence was found in a woman aged 18-30 years in good health. This chain connects TRBV15 to TRBJ2-1, with 8 bases aligning to TRBD2. Specimen: memory (CD45RO+) T cells sorted from blood. The CDR3: CATSRSGRTGEQFF. CDR3 DNA: TGTGCCACCAGCAGGAGCGGGAGAACTGGTGAGCAGTTCTTC.